This T cell receptor (beta chain) was retrieved from a study of T cell repertoires in cytomegalovirus infection. Overall study context: Selected CMV epitopes included recently identified HLA-C-restricted ones as well as well-studied HLA-B-restricted ones.

This clonotype was seen a few times. Its antigen is as yet unknown. From the reads, TCRdb called clonotypes with MiXCR, one entry per CDR3 protein. The sample comprises a few hundred thousand distinct CDR3 sequences, roughly a third of which are singletons, and approximately 15% rests with the top ten. CDR1 and CDR2 (germline): SGHVT, SQSDAQ. Trimming stripped 2 bases from V and 0 bases from J, with 7 bases between. The CDR3 length is 15 residues. Study-level points and caveats: Dominating the ex vivo response were HLA-C-restricted CMV-specific TCR beta clonotypes. Carriage of CMV together with the relevant HLA was identifiable through cumulative public TCR beta family frequency.

This sequence joins TRBV7-4 and TRBJ2-2, with unresolved D. The sequence derives from a human donor in good health (CMV status not recorded). Some clones in this sample may be carry-over from other donors' samples. The sequenced sample was cultured PBMCs, obtained from culture after CMV antigen stimulation. CDR3 region: CASSLYGPNTGELFF. CDR3 coding DNA: TGTGCCAGCAGCTTATACGGACCGAACACCGGGGAGCTGTTTTTT.